This T cell receptor beta chain was retrieved from a study of cytomegalovirus exposure and HLA in healthy donors. TCRdb's copy holds only in-frame clones and misses some; the assay was immunoSEQ multiplex PCR. The sample carries 250,000 to 300,000 clones, 80% to 90% recorded once. It was the roughly 130-subject validation cohort, separate from the approximately 700-subject first cohort, to which the donors belonged. The CDR3 runs 15 residues. The trim removed 0 bases at V and 11 bases at J, leaving 9 bases unmatched. CDR1 and CDR2 (germline): MNHGY, SAAAGT. The receptor comes from a woman between 18 and 29 years old in good health and CMV-seronegative. The genes are TRBV6-8 and TRBJ1-3; TRBD1 matches 8 bases. The sample comprised PBMCs. The CDR3 DNA sequence: TGTGCCAGCAGTTACTCCATCGGACAGGGCAACGCCATATATTTT. It codes for CASSYSIGQGNAIYF.